This passage covers 25 T cell receptor beta chains from one sample sequenced in a study of blood T cell repertoires in COVID-19. Sequencing was performed with immunoSEQ multiplex PCR; in TCRdb, only in-frame clones are kept and a portion is missing. The repertoire includes 150,000 to 180,000 clones, approximately 79% of them detected once, and about 7.7% sits in the top ten. Material: PBMCs or T cells enriched from blood (not recorded which). These receptors originate from a man between 50 and 59 years old who had recovered from COVID-19.

The chain uses TRBV4-1 and TRBJ2-3, with TRBD2 as a possible D gene (7 bases). The CDR3 has 17 residues. V was clipped by 2 bases and J by 1 base, with 16 bases between them. CDR1 is MGHRA and CDR2 is YSYEKL in the germline V gene. CDR3 in DNA: TGCGCCAGCAGCCAACCCGTCGCGGGGGCTGGCACAGATACGCAGTATTTT. It is translated as CASSQPVAGAGTDTQYF.

The V call is TRBV7-9, the J call TRBJ2-7; maybe TRBD1 (5 bases). There are 15 residues in the CDR3. Germline CDR1 reads SEHNR; CDR2 reads FQNEAQ (reference sequence). V was shortened by 1 base and J by 1 base, with 11 bases between the two germline ends. The CDR3 loop is CASSLGTLWSYEQYF. DNA of the CDR3: TGTGCCAGCAGCTTAGGGACACTATGGTCCTACGAGCAGTACTTC.

This clone was counted a single time. CDR3 nucleotide sequence: TGTGCCATCAGTGTTGACAGGGGGCGAGGTGGCTACACCTTC. Translating gives CAISVDRGRGGYTF. This chain joins TRBV10-3 and TRBJ1-2; 10 positions match TRBD1. Germline CDR1 ENHRY, CDR2 SYGVKD. This CDR3 has 14 residues. Unmatched junction bases numbered 6, after V lost 4 bases and J lost 7 bases.

This chain connects TRBV6-2 or TRBV6-3 to TRBJ2-7, with D perhaps TRBD1 (7 bases). The ends were cut back, 2 bases at V and 3 bases at J, with 14 bases in the middle. This CDR3 is built from 15 residues. Germline CDR1 reads MNHEY; CDR2 reads SVGEGT. CDR3 sequence reads: CASSYAGTANYEQYF. The CDR3 DNA reads TGTGCCAGCAGTTACGCGGGGACAGCAAACTACGAGCAGTACTTC.

The chain uses TRBV28 and TRBJ2-5; 7 bases are a match to TRBD1. The CDR3 has 15 amino acids. Trimming cost V 2 bases and J 3 bases; bases outside gene matches: 6. Germline assignment: CDR1 MDHEN and CDR2 SYDVKM. The CDR3 bases are TGTGCCAGCAGTTTAGGGGGTCAGGGGGAAGAGACCCAGTACTTC. Its protein product is CASSLGGQGEETQYF.

The rearrangement links TRBV5-5 to TRBJ1-2; 7 bases align to TRBD1. This CDR3 is 13 amino acids long. The V gene's germline CDR1 is SGHKS and CDR2 YYEKEE (reference sequence). V dropped 4 bases and J dropped 2; count of bases not matched to a gene: 2. Written as DNA, the CDR3 is TGTGCCAGCAGCACGGGACAGAACTATGGCTACACCTTC. Translating gives CASSTGQNYGYTF.

The V call is TRBV18, the J call TRBJ1-5; 9 nucleotides match TRBD1. This CDR3 region has 15 residues. Germline-derived CDR1 and CDR2 are KGHSH and LQKENI. V dropped 6 bases and J dropped 4; count of bases not matched to a gene: 7. CDR3 in amino acids: CASSTTGGWNQPQHF. CDR3 DNA: TGTGCCAGCTCTACGACAGGGGGATGGAATCAGCCCCAGCATTTT.

V is TRBV4-1 and J is TRBJ1-1; no clear D. Germline V gene data show CDR1 as MGHRA and CDR2 as YSYEKL. This CDR3 is built from 15 residues. V was clipped by 1 base and J by 1 base, with 10 bases between them. CDR3: CASSQADSENTEAFF. CDR3 DNA: TGCGCCAGCAGCCAAGCGGACTCGGAGAACACTGAAGCTTTCTTT.

This chain uses TRBV19 with TRBJ2-1; perhaps TRBD1 as D (5 bases). The germline V gene has CDR1 LNHDA and CDR2 SQIVND (reference sequence). The germline V and J ends were trimmed by 7 bases and 3 bases, with 16 bases remaining between them. This CDR3 region has 15 residues. The CDR3 DNA reads TGTGCCAGTACCCTGGACAAGGGGATCTACAATGAGCAGTTCTTC. Translating gives CASTLDKGIYNEQFF.

This CDR3 is CASSRLAGRLYNEQFF. CDR3 in DNA: TGTGCCAGCAGCCGGTTAGCGGGGAGGCTATACAATGAGCAGTTCTTC. This chain uses TRBV5-6 with TRBJ2-1; 8 bases are a match to TRBD2. The V gene's germline CDR1 is SGHDT and CDR2 YYEEEE. The CDR3 has 16 amino acids. Trimming took 4 bases from V and 4 from J; bases not matched to a gene: 10.

CDR3 residues: CASSLAVGRVNTEAFF. The CDR3 nucleotides are TGCGCCAGCAGCTTGGCCGTGGGGCGTGTGAACACTGAAGCTTTCTTT. The V gene is TRBV5-1, the J gene TRBJ1-1; TRBD1 is a possible D gene (5 bases). This CDR3 region has 16 residues. Germline V gene data show CDR1 as SGHRS and CDR2 as YFSETQ. The germline V and J ends were trimmed by 0 bases and 0 bases, with 12 bases remaining between them.

The V call is TRBV5-1, the J call TRBJ2-1; 11 nucleotides match TRBD2. The CDR3 runs 16 residues. The junction had 7 bases not matched to a gene; V was cut back by 0 bases and J by 8 bases. Germline V lookup: CDR1 SGHRS, CDR2 YFSETQ. CDR3 DNA: TGCGCCAGCAGCTTGGTAGCGGGGGGGCGCACGCATGAGCAGTTCTTC. It is translated as CASSLVAGGRTHEQFF.

The rearrangement uses TRBV3-1 (or the pseudogene TRBV3-2) and TRBJ1-3; a weak D match, TRBD1 (6 bases). Trimming took 2 bases from V and 2 from J, leaving 10 bases between them. Germline CDR1 is LGHDT and CDR2 is YNNKEL (reference sequence). This CDR3 has 15 residues. The CDR3 nucleotides read TGTGCCAGCAGCCAAACAGGGACCGCTGGAAACACCATATATTTT. As protein: CASSQTGTAGNTIYF.

The CDR3 here is CASSRGQGNSPLHF. The CDR3 nucleotides are TGTGCCAGTAGTAGGGGACAGGGAAATTCACCCCTCCACTTT. The rearrangement joins TRBV19 to TRBJ1-6; 9 bases line up with TRBD1. The ends lost 4 bases at V and 7 bases at J; junction bases unmatched: 2. Germline-derived CDR1 and CDR2 are LNHDA and SQIVND (reference sequence). This CDR3 has 14 residues. Looking up the rest from reference TRBV19 and TRBJ1-6 gives the full variable domain: DGGITQSPKYLFRKEGQNVTLSCEQNLNHDAMYWYRQDPGQGLRLIYYSQIVNDFQKGDIAEGYSVSREKKESFPLTVTSAQKNPTAFYLCASSRGQGNSPLHFGNGTRLTVT.

This clone was seen once. Additional DNA sequences in this sample encode the identical CDR3. The chain employs TRBV29-1 and TRBJ1-2; 9 bases align to TRBD1. CDR1 and CDR2 (germline): SQVTM, ANQGSEA. This CDR3 has 12 residues. V shed 5 bases and J 3 bases; nucleotides not matched to a gene: 1. DNA for the CDR3: TGCAGCGTTCGGACAGGGGACTATGGCTACACCTTC. It codes for CSVRTGDYGYTF.

The gene calls are TRBV6-5 and TRBJ2-2; D is unresolved. Germline CDR1 is MNHEY and CDR2 is SVGAGI. The CDR3 spans 14 residues. Trimming took off 8 bases at V and 1 base at J, with 11 bases between the two ends. CDR3 residues: CASHPELNTGELFF. As DNA, the CDR3 is TGTGCCAGCCACCCCGAGCTGAACACCGGGGAGCTGTTTTTT.

The CDR3 DNA reads as TGTGCCAGTAGTGGTAGTAACAGTGAAAAACTGTTTTTT. Protein: CASSGSNSEKLFF. The chain carries TRBV19 and TRBJ1-4; D remains unclear. The CDR3 is 13 amino acids. From germline, CDR1 is LNHDA and CDR2 SQIVND (reference sequence). Trimming left V 5 bases short and J 7 bases short, with 11 bases between.

V gene TRBV19 combines with J gene TRBJ1-4; TRBD1 is a possible D gene (5 bases). Trimming left V 5 bases short and J 0 bases short, with 13 bases between. Per germline, CDR1 LNHDA and CDR2 SQIVND (reference sequence). The CDR3 has 16 amino acids. The CDR3 loop reads CASSPRDFSTNEKLFF. The DNA of the CDR3 is TGTGCCAGTAGTCCCCGGGACTTCTCAACTAATGAAAAACTGTTTTTT.

The V and J genes are TRBV20-1 and TRBJ2-7; 12 bases agree with TRBD2. This CDR3 spans 16 amino acids. J gave up 2 bases and V 3 bases, and 8 bases lay outside the gene matches. Germline loops: CDR1 DFQATT, CDR2 SNEGSKA (reference sequence). The CDR3 DNA sequence: TGCAGTGCTAGTGGTAGACTAGCGGGGGCCCCCTACGAGCAGTACTTC. Translating gives CSASGRLAGAPYEQYF.

This clone has a handful of counts. The genes are TRBV4-1 and TRBJ2-7; TRBD1 is a possible D gene (6 bases). The CDR3 is 15 residues long. V was cut by 5 bases and J by 4 bases, with 18 bases left in between. CDR1 is MGHRA and CDR2 is YSYEKL in the germline V gene. The DNA of the CDR3 is TGCGCCAGCAGCTCATCCCCAGGGGTATCGTACGAGCAGTACTTC. Translation: CASSSSPGVSYEQYF.

This clone was detected once. The rearrangement uses TRBV2 and TRBJ1-1; the D gene is possibly TRBD1 (5 bases). The CDR3 loop spans 16 amino acids. Trimming stripped 3 bases from V and 1 base from J, with 15 bases between. Germline values: CDR1 SNHLY, CDR2 FYNNEI. The CDR3 protein is CASSEVQGWENTEAFF. The CDR3 region has the DNA TGTGCCAGCAGTGAGGTGCAGGGCTGGGAGAACACTGAAGCTTTCTTT.

V gene TRBV19 combines with J gene TRBJ1-3; 8 bases are a match to TRBD1. Germline CDR1 is LNHDA and CDR2 is SQIVND (reference sequence). This CDR3 contains 14 residues. V trimming: 5 bases; J trimming: 6 bases; junction bases outside the gene matches: 6. The CDR3, as DNA: TGTGCCAGTAGTCCACCGGGACAGGCAAACACCATATATTTT. It codes for CASSPPGQANTIYF.

CDR3 bases: TGTGCCAGCAGGGCCTACGGGGAGCAGTACTTC. Protein sequence: CASRAYGEQYF. The rearrangement links TRBV2 to TRBJ2-7; D unresolved. V lost 6 bases and J lost 7, with 10 bases in between. The CDR3 runs 11 residues. Per the germline V gene, CDR1 is SNHLY and CDR2 is FYNNEI.

This chain uses TRBV4-2 with TRBJ1-5; 12 bases agree with TRBD1. V lost 2 bases, J lost 4 bases, and 3 bases stayed unmatched. Germline V gene lookup returns CDR1 LGHNA and CDR2 YNFKEQ. The CDR3 length is 16 residues. The CDR3 nucleotides are TGTGCCAGCAGCCAACCGGGACAGGGGGCAAATCAGCCCCAGCATTTT. It encodes CASSQPGQGANQPQHF.

The chain employs TRBV19 and TRBJ1-5; TRBD1 matches at 8 bases. Germline-derived CDR1 and CDR2 are LNHDA and SQIVND (reference sequence). V dropped 6 bases and J dropped 5; count of bases not matched to a gene: 9. This CDR3 contains 15 residues. CDR3 DNA sequence: TGTGCCAGTAGCGGCTCCGGGACAGGTTATCAGCCCCAGCATTTT. Protein: CASSGSGTGYQPQHF. Based on the CDR3 plus reference TRBV19 and TRBJ1-5, the full variable domain is DGGITQSPKYLFRKEGQNVTLSCEQNLNHDAMYWYRQDPGQGLRLIYYSQIVNDFQKGDIAEGYSVSREKKESFPLTVTSAQKNPTAFYLCASSGSGTGYQPQHFGDGTRLSIL.